This is a list of T cell receptor beta chains from one sample in a study of T-cell reconstitution after alpha-beta-depleted transplantation in children. Using its own MiXCR run on the PCR reads, TCRdb lists one record per CDR3 protein. The repertoire holds 700,000 to 950,000 distinct CDR3 sequences, with about 16% as singletons. The sequencing used PBMCs, mostly from graft donor cells, collected 360 days after TCRalphabeta/CD19-depleted stem cell transplant. The source is a male patient between 10 and 17 years old who had a stem cell transplant for acute lymphoblastic leukemia, so the T cells may come from the graft donor. Each CDR3 is given with its conserved first and last residue. Each record gives: J gene, V gene, D gene, clone size, CDR3 protein, CDR3 DNA. A D gene is named only where the DNA matches it firmly. Clone size is not always given. Where it is, it says once, few, many or a class for expanded clones.

j_gene: TRBJ2-5; v_gene: TRBV10-3; d_gene: .; abundance: .; CDR3aa: CAIIESPRAETQYF; CDR3nt: TGTGCCATCATTGAGTCTCCTAGGGCGGAGACCCAGTACTTC
j_gene: TRBJ2-1; v_gene: TRBV24-1; d_gene: .; abundance: many; CDR3aa: CATRTFFGEQFF; CDR3nt: TGTGCCACCAGAACTTTCTTCGGGGAGCAGTTCTTC
j_gene: TRBJ2-1; v_gene: TRBV3-1; d_gene: .; abundance: many; CDR3aa: CASSQGGTGGEQFF; CDR3nt: TGTGCCAGCAGCCAAGGCGGGACGGGTGGAGAGCAGTTCTTC
j_gene: TRBJ1-1; v_gene: TRBV12-3/TRBV12-4; d_gene: TRBD1; abundance: many; CDR3aa: CASRGTGLNTEAFF; CDR3nt: TGTGCCAGCAGAGGGACAGGCTTGAACACTGAAGCTTTCTTT
j_gene: TRBJ2-4; v_gene: TRBV27; d_gene: TRBD2; abundance: .; CDR3aa: CASGRTSAIQYF; CDR3nt: TGTGCCAGCGGGAGGACTAGCGCCATTCAGTACTTC
j_gene: TRBJ1-2; v_gene: TRBV20-1; d_gene: TRBD1; abundance: few; CDR3aa: CSAQDRAYGYTF; CDR3nt: TGCAGTGCTCAGGACAGGGCCTATGGCTACACCTTC
j_gene: TRBJ2-1; v_gene: TRBV21-1; d_gene: .; abundance: few; CDR3aa: CASSTSGTSGRDNEQFF; CDR3nt: TGTGCCAGCAGCACCTCCGGGACTAGCGGGAGGGACAATGAGCAGTTCTTC
j_gene: TRBJ1-2; v_gene: TRBV12-3/TRBV12-4; d_gene: .; abundance: few; CDR3aa: CASSHRAGYTF; CDR3nt: TGTGCCAGCAGCCATAGAGCGGGCTACACCTTC
j_gene: TRBJ2-2; v_gene: TRBV20-1; d_gene: .; abundance: .; CDR3aa: CSAIHGVGTGELFF; CDR3nt: TGCAGTGCTATCCACGGTGTGGGCACCGGGGAGCTGTTTTTT
j_gene: TRBJ2-3; v_gene: TRBV7-3; d_gene: .; abundance: .; CDR3aa: CASSFYNTDTQYF; CDR3nt: TGTGCCAGCAGCTTCTACAACACAGATACGCAGTATTTT
j_gene: TRBJ2-7; v_gene: TRBV20-1; d_gene: .; abundance: .; CDR3aa: CSAPRTTTYEQYF; CDR3nt: TGCAGTGCCCCGAGGACTACTACTTACGAGCAGTACTTC
j_gene: TRBJ2-7; v_gene: TRBV29-1; d_gene: TRBD1; abundance: few; CDR3aa: CSVAGTDSYEQYF; CDR3nt: TGCAGCGTGGCCGGGACAGACTCCTACGAGCAGTACTTC
j_gene: TRBJ2-7; v_gene: TRBV6-5; d_gene: .; abundance: few; CDR3aa: CASSYGLGEQYF; CDR3nt: TGTGCCAGCAGTTACGGTCTGGGCGAGCAGTACTTC
j_gene: TRBJ2-6; v_gene: TRBV20-1; d_gene: TRBD1; abundance: .; CDR3aa: CSATRTGGVGANVLTF; CDR3nt: TGCAGTGCTACCCGGACAGGGGGCGTTGGGGCCAACGTCCTGACTTTC
j_gene: TRBJ1-2; v_gene: TRBV20-1; d_gene: TRBD1; abundance: .; CDR3aa: CSAWDRVNYGYTF; CDR3nt: TGCAGTGCCTGGGACAGAGTGAACTATGGCTACACCTTC
j_gene: TRBJ2-7; v_gene: TRBV5-1; d_gene: TRBD1; abundance: .; CDR3aa: CASSLAWDRGSYEQYF; CDR3nt: TGCGCCAGCAGCTTGGCCTGGGACAGGGGGTCCTACGAGCAGTACTTC
j_gene: TRBJ2-5; v_gene: TRBV15; d_gene: .; abundance: .; CDR3aa: CATSRGGEPETQYF; CDR3nt: TGTGCCACCAGCAGAGGAGGGGAGCCAGAGACCCAGTACTTC
j_gene: TRBJ2-1; v_gene: TRBV20-1; d_gene: .; abundance: .; CDR3aa: CSARAPARNRTTYNEQFF; CDR3nt: TGCAGTGCTAGAGCTCCGGCTAGGAACCGAACCACCTACAATGAGCAGTTCTTC
j_gene: TRBJ2-5; v_gene: TRBV2; d_gene: .; abundance: .; CDR3aa: CASRRTVGETQYF; CDR3nt: TGTGCCAGCAGGAGGACAGTTGGGGAGACCCAGTACTTC
j_gene: TRBJ2-7; v_gene: TRBV5-1; d_gene: TRBD2; abundance: .; CDR3aa: CASSGTGLSAYEQYF; CDR3nt: TGCGCCAGCAGCGGTACGGGACTAAGCGCCTACGAGCAGTACTTC
j_gene: TRBJ2-5; v_gene: TRBV29-1; d_gene: .; abundance: many; CDR3aa: CSVVNPQETQYF; CDR3nt: TGCAGCGTTGTGAACCCTCAAGAGACCCAGTACTTC